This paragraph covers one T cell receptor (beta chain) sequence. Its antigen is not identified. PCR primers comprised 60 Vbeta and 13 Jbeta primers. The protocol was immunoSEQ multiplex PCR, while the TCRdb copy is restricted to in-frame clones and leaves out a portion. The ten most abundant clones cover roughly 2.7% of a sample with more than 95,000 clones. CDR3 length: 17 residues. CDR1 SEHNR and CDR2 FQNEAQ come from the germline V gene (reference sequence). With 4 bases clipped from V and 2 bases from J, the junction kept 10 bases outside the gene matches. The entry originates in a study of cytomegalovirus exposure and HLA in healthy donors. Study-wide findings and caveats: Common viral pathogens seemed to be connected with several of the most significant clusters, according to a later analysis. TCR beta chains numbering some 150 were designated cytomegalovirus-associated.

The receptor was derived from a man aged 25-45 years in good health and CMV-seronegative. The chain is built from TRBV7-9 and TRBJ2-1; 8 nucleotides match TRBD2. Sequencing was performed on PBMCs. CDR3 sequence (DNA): TGTGCCAGCAGCTACCCCCCGGGGGGGACCGCCTACAATGAGCAGTTCTTC. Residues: CASSYPPGGTAYNEQFF.